The sequence of this T cell receptor (beta chain) was determined in a study of technical replicates of blood from a few donors. The germline CDR1 and CDR2 sequences are SGHRS and YFSETQ. The CDR3 totals 15 residues. Trimming cost V 0 bases and J 6 bases, with 13 bases left between them. Generated by immunoSEQ multiplex PCR, the TCRdb table keeps only in-frame clones and is missing some. This table has 50,000 to 55,000 clones, around 83% appearing once. The sample was PBMCs. This TCR was recovered from a human donor in good health. Some clones in this sample may be carry-over from other donors' samples. This sequence joins TRBV5-1 and TRBJ2-1; a possible D gene is TRBD2 (6 bases). The CDR3, as DNA: TGCGCCAGCAGCTTGGGGGCGGGGCCAATCAATGAGCAGTTCTTC. Protein product: CASSLGAGPINEQFF.